This is a list of T cell receptor beta chains from one sample in a study of blood T cell repertoires in COVID-19. Sequencing was performed with immunoSEQ multiplex PCR; in TCRdb, only in-frame clones are kept and a portion is missing. The sample includes 400,000 or so clones, 88% seen only once; the top ten take approximately 2%. What was sequenced was PBMCs or T cells enriched from blood (not recorded which). These receptors came from a woman aged 40-49 years with acute COVID-19. Both conserved end residues are part of each CDR3. A D gene is named only where the DNA matches it firmly.

j_call: TRBJ2-1; d_call: TRBD1; v_call: TRBV18; cdr3_aa: CASSPWGQTNNEQFF; cdr3_nt: TGTGCCAGCTCACCATGGGGACAGACCAACAATGAGCAGTTCTTC
j_call: TRBJ2-3; d_call: .; v_call: TRBV3-1/TRBV3-2; cdr3_aa: CASRTRRGSTDTQYF; cdr3_nt: TGTGCCAGTCGTACCCGGCGGGGTAGCACAGATACGCAGTATTTT
j_call: TRBJ2-7; d_call: .; v_call: TRBV10-3; cdr3_aa: CAISRPGEEQYF; cdr3_nt: TGTGCCATCAGCCGACCAGGGGAAGAGCAGTACTTC
j_call: TRBJ2-4; d_call: TRBD1; v_call: TRBV9; cdr3_aa: CASSNWDRRDIQYF; cdr3_nt: TGTGCCAGCAGCAACTGGGACAGGAGAGACATTCAGTACTTC
j_call: TRBJ1-1; d_call: TRBD1; v_call: TRBV19; cdr3_aa: CASSIQGTGTEAFF; cdr3_nt: TGTGCCAGTAGTATTCAAGGGACAGGCACTGAAGCTTTCTTT
j_call: TRBJ1-2; d_call: .; v_call: TRBV6-6; cdr3_aa: CASSYGGTRGYTF; cdr3_nt: TGTGCCAGCAGTTACGGGGGGACTAGGGGCTACACCTTC
j_call: TRBJ2-1; d_call: .; v_call: TRBV14; cdr3_aa: CASSQGAPGLIRPYNEQFF; cdr3_nt: TGTGCCAGCAGCCAAGGCGCTCCGGGACTCATAAGGCCCTACAATGAGCAGTTCTTC
j_call: TRBJ1-6; d_call: .; v_call: TRBV2; cdr3_aa: CASNLGGRDSPLHF; cdr3_nt: TGTGCCAGCAATCTTGGGGGGAGAGATTCACCCCTCCACTTT
j_call: TRBJ1-6; d_call: .; v_call: TRBV5-4; cdr3_aa: CASSRSTDSLYNSPLHF; cdr3_nt: TGTGCCAGCAGTCGCAGTACGGACAGTCTCTATAATTCACCCCTCCACTTT
j_call: TRBJ2-7; d_call: .; v_call: TRBV9; cdr3_aa: CASSVADSPLAHEQYF; cdr3_nt: TGTGCCAGCAGCGTAGCGGACAGCCCATTAGCCCACGAGCAGTACTTC
j_call: TRBJ1-3; d_call: .; v_call: TRBV7-9; cdr3_aa: CASSLAGKTGVAGNTIYF; cdr3_nt: TGTGCCAGCAGCTTAGCGGGGAAGACAGGAGTGGCTGGAAACACCATATATTTT
j_call: TRBJ2-7; d_call: TRBD1; v_call: TRBV29-1; cdr3_aa: CSAGTASHEQYF; cdr3_nt: TGCAGCGCCGGGACAGCGTCCCACGAGCAGTACTTC
j_call: TRBJ1-1; d_call: .; v_call: TRBV21-1; cdr3_aa: CARVADRVSNTEAFF; cdr3_nt: TGTGCCAGGGTAGCCGACAGGGTATCGAACACTGAAGCTTTCTTT
j_call: TRBJ2-5; d_call: TRBD2; v_call: TRBV15; cdr3_aa: CATSRGIAGRQETQYF; cdr3_nt: TGTGCCACCAGCAGAGGCATAGCGGGGCGACAAGAGACCCAGTACTTC